This T cell receptor beta chain was identified during a study of T cell clonality in common variable immunodeficiency. V was trimmed by 3 bases and J by 3 bases, leaving 17 bases between them. The CDR3 sequence is 17 residues long. Germline V lookup: CDR1 LNHDA, CDR2 SQIVND (reference sequence). Control and CVID samples contributed equal amounts of genomic DNA. Profiled with immunoSEQ multiplex PCR; TCRdb holds only in-frame clones, not every one. Sampling found 17,000 or so clones, none seen once. Patients and controls were mostly of Caucasian heritage. Blood came from CVID subjects not ill and not taking immunomodulatory or immunosuppressive medication. Whole-study results and caveats: Fewer deletions and N-nucleotide insertions were reportedly seen in common variable immunodeficiency TCR beta sequences. Compared with controls, CVID subjects had fewer shared TCRbeta clones.

With respect to this clone: Its antigen remains unidentified. From the germline J gene comes the end of the CDR3, since the read stops 3 residues before it.

The sequence was collected from a human donor with common variable immunodeficiency. The sequenced sample consisted of peripheral blood mononuclear cells. The chain couples TRBV19 to TRBJ1-4; D ambiguous. CDR3 DNA (partial): TGTGCCAGTAGTATCGGATCGGGGATAGGAGCTAATGAAAAA. Translating it yields CASSIGSGIGANEK. The entire CDR3 protein reads CASSIGSGIGANEKLFF.